Listed below are T cell receptor beta chains from one sample, sequenced in a study of lymphopenia after photon versus proton radiotherapy. TCRdb's copy holds only in-frame clones and misses some; the assay was immunoSEQ multiplex PCR. The sample includes 45,000 to 65,000 clones, around 88% of them seen just once. Specimen: peripheral blood, collected from a patient treated with photon-based radiotherapy. These receptors all come from a man aged 45-65 years with gastric cancer. The CDR3 runs from the conserved cysteine through the conserved F or W. The D gene is left open where the match is weak. A row's size may be missing; if present it is once, few, many or a size class.

j_call	clone_size	d_call	v_call	cdr3_aa	cdr3_nt
TRBJ2-1	few	TRBD1	TRBV11-2	CASSLTGVGGEQFF	TGTGCCAGCAGTTTGACAGGGGTAGGCGGTGAGCAGTTCTTC
TRBJ2-7	few	TRBD2	TRBV7-2	CASSFGGTTAYEQYF	TGTGCCAGCAGCTTTGGTGGGACTACCGCCTACGAGCAGTACTTC
TRBJ2-7	.	.	TRBV7-6	CASSLGGGLFSYEQYF	TGTGCCAGCAGCTTAGGGGGAGGACTTTTCTCCTACGAGCAGTACTTC
TRBJ2-2	.	TRBD1	TRBV5-1	CASSHPGTGVAGKGTGELFF	TGCGCCAGCAGCCACCCCGGGACAGGGGTAGCGGGAAAAGGCACCGGGGAGCTGTTTTTT
TRBJ2-7	.	TRBD2	TRBV20-1	CSPTSGSEQYF	TGCAGTCCAACTAGCGGGAGCGAGCAGTACTTC
TRBJ2-7	.	.	TRBV27	CASSLTSSYEQYF	TGTGCCAGCAGCCTTACTAGCTCCTACGAGCAGTACTTC
TRBJ2-1	.	TRBD1	TRBV7-2	CASSLGTGTYNEQFF	TGTGCCAGCAGCTTAGGGACAGGGACCTACAATGAGCAGTTCTTC
TRBJ2-1	.	TRBD2	TRBV19	CATSPTSGSKPYNEQFF	TGTGCCACCTCCCCAACCAGCGGGAGTAAACCCTACAATGAGCAGTTCTTC
TRBJ2-1	few	.	TRBV16	CASSQWGADEQFF	TGTGCCAGCAGCCAATGGGGGGCGGATGAGCAGTTCTTC
TRBJ2-7	.	TRBD1	TRBV14	CASSQDRGRGRLPFHEQYF	TGTGCCAGCAGCCAAGATCGGGGCAGGGGGCGGCTTCCCTTCCACGAGCAGTACTTC
TRBJ1-1	.	.	TRBV14	CASSRTYREAFF	TGTGCCAGCAGCCGGACTTACAGGGAAGCTTTCTTT
TRBJ2-7	few	.	TRBV6-1	CASSEEEVREQYF	TGTGCCAGCAGTGAAGAGGAGGTCCGCGAGCAGTACTTC
TRBJ2-2	.	TRBD2	TRBV11-1	CASSFGAAGVGGTGELFF	TGTGCCAGCAGCTTTGGCGCGGCGGGGGTTGGAGGCACCGGGGAGCTGTTTTTT
TRBJ1-5	.	.	TRBV27	CASSRSFPQPQHF	TGTGCCAGCAGTCGGTCCTTTCCACAGCCCCAGCATTTT
TRBJ2-3	.	TRBD2	TRBV9	CASSPSSGSGDTQYF	TGTGCCAGCAGCCCCTCTAGCGGGAGCGGGGATACGCAGTATTTT
TRBJ2-2	.	TRBD2	TRBV11-2	CASRGRLAGVAGGGELFF	TGTGCCAGCAGGGGAAGACTAGCGGGAGTAGCGGGGGGCGGGGAGCTGTTTTTT
TRBJ2-7	.	.	TRBV19	CASETYEQYF	TGTGCCAGTGAGACCTACGAGCAGTACTTC
TRBJ2-7	.	.	TRBV6-5	CASSRTEYEQYF	TGTGCCAGCAGCCGGACAGAGTACGAGCAGTACTTC
TRBJ2-3	.	.	TRBV10-1	CASSESGPTDTQYF	TGCGCCAGCAGTGAGAGCGGGCCCACAGATACGCAGTATTTT
TRBJ2-5	few	.	TRBV18	CASSPSGETQYF	TGTGCCAGCTCACCATCGGGGGAGACCCAGTACTTC
TRBJ2-1	few	TRBD2	TRBV7-9	CASSPSGTSYNEQFF	TGTGCCAGCAGCCCTAGCGGGACCTCCTACAATGAGCAGTTCTTC
TRBJ2-7	.	.	TRBV6-5	CASTTGPYEQYF	TGTGCCAGCACCACCGGACCCTACGAGCAGTACTTC
TRBJ1-4	few	.	TRBV9	CASSPPPGEGRSEKLFF	TGTGCCAGCAGCCCACCCCCTGGGGAGGGAAGGAGTGAAAAACTGTTTTTT